The subject of this entry is one TCR beta chain. The CDR3 spans 17 residues. Germline V CDR1 and CDR2: LGHNA, YSLEER. Trimming removed 1 base from V and 0 bases from J; junction bases left unmatched: 8. This sample was taken from a study of blood T cell repertoires in COVID-19. Study summary: Acute-phase and convalescent COVID-19 samples originated in the United States, Italy and Spain. The cDNA or gDNA used as material had been derived from T cells, B-cell-depleted T cells, or PBMCs.

Authors' data handling: Reference gene primers were amplified, and this amplification served to estimate nucleated cell counts. The assay was immunoSEQ multiplex PCR, and TCRdb's table has in-frame clones only and misses some. D and trimming were read from the DNA, whereas the V and J calls and clone size are those reported in that table. This sample yields over 250,000 clones, of which about 80% are seen a single time; around a tenth belongs to the top ten. The sequencing input was peripheral blood. This rearrangement joins TRBV4-3 to TRBJ1-1; 7 bases map to TRBD1. This clonotype originated in a woman aged 45 to 65 who had recovered from COVID-19. CDR3 in amino acids: CASSQVVGTAMNTEAFF. The CDR3 bases are TGCGCCAGCAGCCAAGTTGTTGGGACAGCCATGAACACTGAAGCTTTCTTT.